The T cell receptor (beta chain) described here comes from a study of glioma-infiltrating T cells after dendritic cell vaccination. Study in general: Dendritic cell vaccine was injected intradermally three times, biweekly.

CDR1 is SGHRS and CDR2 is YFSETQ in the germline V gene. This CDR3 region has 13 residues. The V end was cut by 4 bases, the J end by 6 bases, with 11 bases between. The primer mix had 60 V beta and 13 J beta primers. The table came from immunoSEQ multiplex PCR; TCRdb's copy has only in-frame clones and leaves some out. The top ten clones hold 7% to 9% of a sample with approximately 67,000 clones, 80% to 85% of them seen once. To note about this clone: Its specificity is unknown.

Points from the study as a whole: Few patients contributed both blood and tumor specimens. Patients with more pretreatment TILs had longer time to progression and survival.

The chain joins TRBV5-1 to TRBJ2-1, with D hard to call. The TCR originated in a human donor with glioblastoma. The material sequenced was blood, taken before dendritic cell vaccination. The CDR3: CASSPQPSNEQFF. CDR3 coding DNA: TGCGCCAGCAGCCCCCAACCCAGCAATGAGCAGTTCTTC. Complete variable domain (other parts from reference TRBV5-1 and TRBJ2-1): KAGVTQTPRYLIKTRGQQVTLSCSPISGHRSVSWYQQTPGQGLQFLFEYFSETQRNKGNFPGRFSGRQFSNSRSEMNVSTLELGDSALYLCASSPQPSNEQFFGPGTRLTVL.